The 8 T cell receptor beta chains listed next were all sequenced from one sample in a study of cytomegalovirus exposure and HLA in healthy donors. Vbeta (60) and Jbeta (13) primers were used in the PCR. Repertoires were generated with immunoSEQ multiplex PCR, while TCRdb's copy carries only in-frame clones and drops some. The sample contains 140,000 to 150,000 clones, 65% to 85% of which appear only once. The material sequenced was PBMCs. These receptor sequences come from a male donor in good health and CMV-seronegative.

This clone has a handful of counts. The chain combines TRBV2 with TRBJ2-3, with 7 bases matching TRBD2. The V segment lost 6 bases and the J segment 0 bases; nucleotides outside the gene matches: 9. The CDR3 consists of 16 residues. Germline lookup yields CDR1 SNHLY and CDR2 FYNNEI. This chain's CDR3 is CASSLAEAPSTDTQYF. CDR3 in DNA: TGTGCCAGCAGCCTAGCGGAGGCCCCTAGCACAGATACGCAGTATTTT.

The chain combines TRBV7-9 with TRBJ1-3; 7 bases agree with TRBD1. Germline V gene lookup returns CDR1 SEHNR and CDR2 FQNEAQ (reference sequence). The CDR3 runs 16 residues. The ends lost 5 bases at V and 0 bases at J; junction bases unmatched: 7. CDR3 loop: CASSRMGQISGNTIYF. CDR3 DNA sequence: TGTGCCAGCAGCCGAATGGGACAGATCTCTGGAAACACCATATATTTT.

A few counts support this clone. The chain recombines TRBV5-1 with TRBJ1-4; the D gene is possibly TRBD1 (5 bases). Germline assignment: CDR1 SGHRS and CDR2 YFSETQ. Trimming removed 0 bases at V and 3 bases at J, with 12 bases between. The CDR3 totals 16 residues. Here the CDR3 DNA reads TGCGCCAGCAGCTTGGCCCCCGCGGGGGCTAATGAAAAACTGTTTTTT. This encodes CASSLAPAGANEKLFF. Full variable domain (outside the CDR3, taken from reference TRBV5-1 and TRBJ1-4): KAGVTQTPRYLIKTRGQQVTLSCSPISGHRSVSWYQQTPGQGLQFLFEYFSETQRNKGNFPGRFSGRQFSNSRSEMNVSTLELGDSALYLCASSLAPAGANEKLFFGSGTQLSVL.

CDR3 residues: CAWSVQIQETQYF. The CDR3 DNA sequence: TGTGCCTGGAGTGTCCAGATACAAGAGACCCAGTACTTC. The chain joins TRBV30 to TRBJ2-5, with D unresolved. The germline V gene encodes CDR1 GTSNPN and CDR2 SVGIG (reference sequence). V lost 0 bases and J 2 bases, leaving 7 bases between the germline ends. The CDR3 extends over 13 amino acids.

The chain couples TRBV15 to TRBJ2-7, with 7 bases lining up with TRBD2. This CDR3 has 19 amino acids. Per germline, CDR1 LNHNV and CDR2 YYDKDF (reference sequence). V gave up 5 bases and J gave up 0 bases; unmatched junction bases: 19. The CDR3 protein is CATSPISFRGSGFSYEQYF. DNA of the CDR3: TGTGCCACCAGCCCAATCTCTTTCCGTGGTAGCGGGTTCTCCTACGAGCAGTACTTC.

The chain links TRBV15 to TRBJ1-4, with D perhaps TRBD1 (6 bases). CDR1 and CDR2 from the germline V gene are LNHNV and YYDKDF (reference sequence). V shed 2 bases and J shed 5 bases, with 15 bases lying between them. CDR3 length: 16 residues. CDR3 protein: CATSRPQGRGNEKLFF. The CDR3, as DNA: TGTGCCACCAGCAGACCCCAGGGTAGGGGGAATGAAAAACTGTTTTTT.

In its sample, this clone was seen a few times. The CDR3 nucleotides are TGTGCCTGGACCCGAGACAGGGACAATCAGCCCCAGCATTTT. It codes for CAWTRDRDNQPQHF. The rearrangement joins TRBV30 to TRBJ1-5; 7 bases are a match to TRBD1. CDR1 is GTSNPN and CDR2 is SVGIG in the germline V gene (reference sequence). CDR3 length: 14 residues. V lost 4 bases to trimming and J lost 3 bases; unmatched junction nucleotides: 6.

J is TRBJ2-6 and V is TRBV7-3; D unresolved. V lost 4 bases and J lost 0, with 4 bases in between. This CDR3 spans 14 amino acids. The germline CDR1 and CDR2 sequences are SGHTA and FQGTGA. This chain's CDR3 is CASSYSSGANVLTF. In DNA, the CDR3 is TGTGCCAGCAGCTACAGCTCTGGGGCCAACGTCCTGACTTTC.